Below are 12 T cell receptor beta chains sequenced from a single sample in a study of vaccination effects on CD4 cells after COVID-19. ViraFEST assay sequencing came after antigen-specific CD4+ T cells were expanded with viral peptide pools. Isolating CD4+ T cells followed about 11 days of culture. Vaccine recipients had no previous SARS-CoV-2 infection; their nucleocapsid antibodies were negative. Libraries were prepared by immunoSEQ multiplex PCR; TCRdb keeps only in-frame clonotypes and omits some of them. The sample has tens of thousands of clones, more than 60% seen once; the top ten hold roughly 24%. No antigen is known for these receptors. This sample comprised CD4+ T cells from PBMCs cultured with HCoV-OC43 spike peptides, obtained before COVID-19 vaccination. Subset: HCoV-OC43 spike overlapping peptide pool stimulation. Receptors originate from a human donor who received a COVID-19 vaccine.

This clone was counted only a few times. The CDR3 nucleotides are TGTGCCAGCTCACCACTTGATTGGGGGATGAGCAACGAGCAGTACTTC. It translates to CASSPLDWGMSNEQYF. The chain has TRBV18 and TRBJ2-7; D assignment may be TRBD1 or TRBD2 (5 bases each). Germline V CDR1 and CDR2: KGHSH, LQKENI. This CDR3 is 16 amino acids long. The V and J ends lost 1 base and 5 bases respectively, with 18 bases between them.

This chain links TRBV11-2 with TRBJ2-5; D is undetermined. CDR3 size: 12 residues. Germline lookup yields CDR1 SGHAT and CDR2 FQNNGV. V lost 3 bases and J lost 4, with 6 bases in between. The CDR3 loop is CASSFVGETQYF. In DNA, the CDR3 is TGTGCCAGCAGCTTTGTTGGAGAGACCCAGTACTTC.

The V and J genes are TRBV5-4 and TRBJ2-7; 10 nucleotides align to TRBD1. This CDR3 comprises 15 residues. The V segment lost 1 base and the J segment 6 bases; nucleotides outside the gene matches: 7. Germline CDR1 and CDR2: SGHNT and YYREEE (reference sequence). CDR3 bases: TGTGCCAGCAGCTTGCACGGACAGGGGGTCTCCGAGCAGTACTTC. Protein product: CASSLHGQGVSEQYF.

Here the CDR3 DNA reads TGCGCCAGCAGTTGGCTAGCAGCGTACGAGCAGTACTTC. This encodes CASSWLAAYEQYF. This chain joins TRBV10-1 and TRBJ2-7; D is perhaps TRBD2 (5 bases). Germline V gene data show CDR1 as WNHNN and CDR2 as SYGVQD (reference sequence). The CDR3 is made up of 13 amino acids. The ends were cut back, 5 bases at V and 4 bases at J, with 12 bases in the middle.

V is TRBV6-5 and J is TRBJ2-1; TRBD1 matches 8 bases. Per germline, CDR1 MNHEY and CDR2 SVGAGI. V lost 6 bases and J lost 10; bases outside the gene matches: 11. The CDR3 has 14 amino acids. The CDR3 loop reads CASRGLQGAGEQFF. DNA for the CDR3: TGTGCCAGCAGGGGGTTGCAGGGGGCGGGGGAGCAGTTCTTC.

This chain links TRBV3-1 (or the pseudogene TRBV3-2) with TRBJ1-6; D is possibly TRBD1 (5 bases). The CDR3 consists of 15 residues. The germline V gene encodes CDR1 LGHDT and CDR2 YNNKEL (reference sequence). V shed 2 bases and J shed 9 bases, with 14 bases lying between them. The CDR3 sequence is CASSQKGVSCSPLHF. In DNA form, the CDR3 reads TGTGCCAGCAGCCAAAAAGGGGTAAGTTGTTCACCCCTCCACTTT.

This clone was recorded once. The CDR3 sequence: CATNGGERRGTEAFF. Written as DNA, the CDR3 is TGTGCCACCAACGGGGGAGAGAGACGGGGGACTGAAGCTTTCTTT. This rearrangement joins TRBV24-1 to TRBJ1-1; tentative D call: TRBD1 (5 bases). Trimming removed 8 bases at V and 5 bases at J, with 20 bases between. CDR3 length: 15 amino acids. Per germline, CDR1 KGHDR and CDR2 SFDVKD.

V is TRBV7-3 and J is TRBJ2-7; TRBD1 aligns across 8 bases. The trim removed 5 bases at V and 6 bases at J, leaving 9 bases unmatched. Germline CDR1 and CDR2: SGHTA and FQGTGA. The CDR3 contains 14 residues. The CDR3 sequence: CASSPGQGSGEQYF. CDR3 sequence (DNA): TGTGCCAGCAGCCCAGGACAGGGCTCGGGCGAGCAGTACTTC.

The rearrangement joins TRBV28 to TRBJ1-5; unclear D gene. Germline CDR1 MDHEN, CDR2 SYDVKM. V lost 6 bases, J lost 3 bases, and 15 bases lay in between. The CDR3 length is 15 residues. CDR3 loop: CASSPLRSDNQPQHF. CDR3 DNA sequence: TGTGCCAGCAGCCCGCTAAGGAGCGACAATCAGCCCCAGCATTTT.

CDR3 amino acids: CASSPGQGVGGYTF. For the CDR3, the DNA is TGTGCCAGCAGCCCAGGACAGGGGGTGGGTGGCTACACCTTC. The rearrangement links TRBV5-6 to TRBJ1-2, with TRBD1 matching 10 bases. This CDR3 is 14 amino acids long. J lost 7 bases, V lost 4 bases, and 7 bases had no gene match. Germline-derived CDR1 and CDR2 are SGHDT and YYEEEE.

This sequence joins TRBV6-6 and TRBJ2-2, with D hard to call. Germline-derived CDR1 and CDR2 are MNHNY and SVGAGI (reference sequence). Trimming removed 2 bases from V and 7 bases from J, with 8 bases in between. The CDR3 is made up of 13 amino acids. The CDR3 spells CASSYEGVGELFF. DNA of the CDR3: TGTGCCAGCAGTTACGAAGGCGTCGGGGAGCTGTTTTTT.

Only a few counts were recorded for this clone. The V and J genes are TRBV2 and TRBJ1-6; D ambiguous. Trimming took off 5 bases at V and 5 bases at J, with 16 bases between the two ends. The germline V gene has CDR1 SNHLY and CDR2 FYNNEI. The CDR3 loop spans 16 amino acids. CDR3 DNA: TGTGCCAGCAGTATAAATACCGGACGGGATAATTCACCCCTCCACTTT. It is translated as CASSINTGRDNSPLHF. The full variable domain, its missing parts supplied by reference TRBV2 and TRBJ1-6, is EPEVTQTPSHQVTQMGQEVILRCVPISNHLYFYWYRQILGQKVEFLVSFYNNEISEKSEIFDDQFSVERPDGSNFTLKIRSTKLEDSAMYFCASSINTGRDNSPLHFGNGTRLTVT.